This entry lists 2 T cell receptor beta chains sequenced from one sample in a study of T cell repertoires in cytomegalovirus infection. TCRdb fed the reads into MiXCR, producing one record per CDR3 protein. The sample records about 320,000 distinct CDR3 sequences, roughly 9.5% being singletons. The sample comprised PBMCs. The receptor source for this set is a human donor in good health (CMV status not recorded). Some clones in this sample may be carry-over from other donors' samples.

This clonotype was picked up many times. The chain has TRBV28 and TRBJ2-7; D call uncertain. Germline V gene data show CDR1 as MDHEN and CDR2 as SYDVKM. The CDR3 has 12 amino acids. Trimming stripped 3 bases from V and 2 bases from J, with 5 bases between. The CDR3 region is CASSFLAYEQYF. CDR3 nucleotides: TGTGCCAGCAGTTTTCTGGCCTACGAGCAGTACTTC.

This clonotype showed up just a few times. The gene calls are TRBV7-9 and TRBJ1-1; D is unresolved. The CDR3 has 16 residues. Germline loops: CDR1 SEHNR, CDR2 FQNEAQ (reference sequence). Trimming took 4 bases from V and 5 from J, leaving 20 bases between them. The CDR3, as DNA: TGTGCCAGCAGCTCCAAACAGCGCCCGGAATGGACTGAAGCTTTCTTT. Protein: CASSSKQRPEWTEAFF.